This T cell receptor (beta chain) appears in the sequencing data of a study of neurological immune-mediated disorders. TCRdb re-analysed the 5' RACE reads in MiXCR, keeping a single row per CDR3 protein. The table shows some 60,000 distinct CDR3 sequences, with about 10% occurring only once. Germline CDR1 and CDR2: SGDLS and YYNGEE. Trimming took off 0 bases at V and 0 bases at J, with 9 bases between the two ends. This CDR3 contains 15 residues. This clonotype came up many times. Time point in this sample: longitudinal time-point 1 (baseline). This TCR was sampled from a male donor with HTLV-1-associated myelopathy (HAM/TSP). This chain connects TRBV9 to TRBJ1-2; D is possibly TRBD1 (6 bases). Sequenced sample: PBMCs. The chain's CDR3 is CASSVGGPANYGYTF. CDR3 bases: TGTGCCAGCAGCGTAGGGGGGCCTGCTAACTATGGCTACACCTTC.